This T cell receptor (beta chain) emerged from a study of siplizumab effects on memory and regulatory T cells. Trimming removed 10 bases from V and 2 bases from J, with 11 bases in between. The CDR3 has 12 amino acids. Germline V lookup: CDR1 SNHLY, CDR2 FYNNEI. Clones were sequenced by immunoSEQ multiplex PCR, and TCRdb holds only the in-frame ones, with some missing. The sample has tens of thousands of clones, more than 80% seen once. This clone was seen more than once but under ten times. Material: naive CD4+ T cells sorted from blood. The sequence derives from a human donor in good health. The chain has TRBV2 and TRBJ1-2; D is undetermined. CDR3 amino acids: CATGSGNYGYTF. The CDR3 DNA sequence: TGTGCCACCGGCTCGGGGAACTATGGCTACACCTTC. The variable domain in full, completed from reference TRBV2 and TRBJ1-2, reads EPEVTQTPSHQVTQMGQEVILRCVPISNHLYFYWYRQILGQKVEFLVSFYNNEISEKSEIFDDQFSVERPDGSNFTLKIRSTKLEDSAMYFCATGSGNYGYTFGSGTRLTVV.